These 11 T cell receptor beta chains originate from one sample sequenced in a study of T-cell reconstitution after alpha-beta-depleted transplantation in children. Construction of the TCRbeta library involved unique molecular identifiers. Via MiXCR, TCRdb re-called the PCR reads, giving one row per CDR3 protein. Counted here are a few hundred thousand distinct CDR3 sequences, around 20% occurring once; the ten biggest clones make up roughly 3.3%. The sample in question was PBMCs from the stem cell graft donor, obtained from the stem cell graft. All receptors derive from a human donor who donated a stem cell graft to a child with acute lymphoblastic leukemia.

The chain employs TRBV18 and TRBJ1-1; D gene ambiguous. The ends were cut back, 6 bases at V and 8 bases at J, with 16 bases in the middle. In germline, CDR1 is KGHSH, CDR2 LQKENI. There are 13 residues in the CDR3. CDR3 loop: CASSPRLTDEAFF. The DNA of the CDR3 is TGTGCCAGCTCTCCGAGATTGACGGACGAAGCTTTCTTT.

The V and J genes are TRBV20-1 and TRBJ2-7; possibly TRBD2 for D (7 bases). V shed 1 base and J shed 2 bases, with 9 bases lying between them. CDR3 length equals 13 residues. From germline, CDR1 is DFQATT and CDR2 SNEGSKA (reference sequence). As DNA, the CDR3 is TGCAGTGCTAGAGGGGGGGGCCCCTACGAGCAGTACTTC. Residues: CSARGGGPYEQYF.

The chain uses TRBV12-3 or TRBV12-4 and TRBJ1-2, with D tentatively TRBD1 (5 bases). Trimming cost V 5 bases and J 4 bases, with 14 bases left between them. The CDR3 is 14 residues long. The CDR3 DNA is TGTGCCAGCAGTCCGGTCCGGGACGGCTATGGCTACACCTTC. Translated: CASSPVRDGYGYTF.

This clonotype was recorded a few times. The chain combines TRBV7-8 with TRBJ2-1; 9 bases match TRBD1. The CDR3 is 15 residues long. Germline CDR1 is SGHVS and CDR2 is FQNEAQ. J gave up 1 base and V 5 bases, and 3 bases lay outside the gene matches. CDR3 sequence (DNA): TGTGCCAGCAGCGAGGGGACAGGGTCCTACAATGAGCAGTTCTTC. This translates into CASSEGTGSYNEQFF.

This clonotype was observed many times. The rearrangement links TRBV3-1 to TRBJ1-4; possibly TRBD1 for D (5 bases). The CDR3 consists of 16 residues. Per the germline V gene, CDR1 is LGHDT and CDR2 is YNNKEL (reference sequence). Trimming pared 1 base from V and 4 bases from J, leaving 13 bases between. CDR3 nucleotides: TGTGCCAGCAGCCAAGTGGGAGGGGTCCTTAATGAAAAACTGTTTTTT. It specifies CASSQVGGVLNEKLFF.

This clonotype showed up just a few times. The gene calls are TRBV18 and TRBJ2-5, with a tentative D call TRBD2 (6 bases). With 0 bases removed from V and 3 bases from J, the gap between germline ends came to 11 bases. Germline V CDR1 and CDR2: KGHSH, LQKENI. There are 15 residues in the CDR3. Written as DNA, the CDR3 is TGTGCCAGCTCACCACCGGCGGGAAGGGAAGAGACCCAGTACTTC. Protein sequence: CASSPPAGREETQYF.

The J gene is TRBJ2-7, the V gene TRBV5-1; weak D call: TRBD1 (6 bases). Trimming stripped 4 bases from V and 0 bases from J, with 8 bases between. CDR3 length equals 13 residues. CDR1 SGHRS and CDR2 YFSETQ come from the germline V gene. The CDR3 nucleotides are TGCGCCAGCAGCACGGACAGCTCCTACGAGCAGTACTTC. As protein: CASSTDSSYEQYF.

The table lists this clonotype with a few counts. The V call is TRBV18, the J call TRBJ2-7; 7 bases fit TRBD1. Germline-derived CDR1 and CDR2 are KGHSH and LQKENI. V shed 1 base and J 6 bases; nucleotides not matched to a gene: 3. The CDR3 sequence is 13 residues long. CDR3 in DNA: TGTGCCAGCTCACCACGAGGGGGCGGCGAGCAGTACTTC. It translates to CASSPRGGGEQYF.

In its sample, this clonotype was seen a few times. The chain couples TRBV7-3 to TRBJ1-1; D is possibly TRBD1 (6 bases). The CDR3 loop spans 13 amino acids. Germline assignment: CDR1 SGHTA and CDR2 FQGTGA. The germline V and J ends were trimmed by 8 bases and 1 base, with 11 bases remaining between them. In DNA, the CDR3 is TGTGCCAGCGGCCAGGGGCGGAACACTGAAGCTTTCTTT. Its translation: CASGQGRNTEAFF.

Only a few counts were recorded for this clonotype. The chain carries TRBV12-3 or TRBV12-4 and TRBJ2-1, with a tentative D call TRBD1 (6 bases). Trimming shortened V by 4 bases and J by 6 bases, and 13 bases separated the two germline ends. The CDR3 sequence is 14 residues long. CDR3 DNA sequence: TGTGCCAGCAGTTCACCTGGACAGATCAATGAGCAGTTCTTC. This translates into CASSSPGQINEQFF.

V usage is TRBV27 and J usage is TRBJ2-1; D remains unclear. Trimming removed 5 bases from V and 0 bases from J, with 11 bases in between. From germline, CDR1 is MNHEY and CDR2 SMNVEV (reference sequence). The CDR3 consists of 15 residues. The DNA for the CDR3 is TGTGCCAGCAGTCCCCGTCAGAGCTCCTACAATGAGCAGTTCTTC. This translates into CASSPRQSSYNEQFF.